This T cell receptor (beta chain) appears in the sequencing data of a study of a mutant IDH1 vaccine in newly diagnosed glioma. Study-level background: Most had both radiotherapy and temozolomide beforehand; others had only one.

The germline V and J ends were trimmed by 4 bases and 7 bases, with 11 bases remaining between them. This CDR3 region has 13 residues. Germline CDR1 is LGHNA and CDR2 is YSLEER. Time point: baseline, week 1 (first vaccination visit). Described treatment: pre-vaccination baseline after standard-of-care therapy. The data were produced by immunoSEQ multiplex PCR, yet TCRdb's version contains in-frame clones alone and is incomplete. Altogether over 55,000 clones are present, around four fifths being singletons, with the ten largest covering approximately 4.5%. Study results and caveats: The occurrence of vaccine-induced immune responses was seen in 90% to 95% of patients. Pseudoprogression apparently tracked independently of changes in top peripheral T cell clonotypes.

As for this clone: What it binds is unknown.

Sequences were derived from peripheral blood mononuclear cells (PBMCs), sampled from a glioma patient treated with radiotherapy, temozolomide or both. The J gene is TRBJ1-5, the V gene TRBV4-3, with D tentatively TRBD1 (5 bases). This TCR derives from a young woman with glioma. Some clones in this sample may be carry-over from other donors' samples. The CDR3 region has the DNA TGCGCCAGCAGCCTCGTAGGGGACCAGCCCCAGCATTTT. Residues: CASSLVGDQPQHF.